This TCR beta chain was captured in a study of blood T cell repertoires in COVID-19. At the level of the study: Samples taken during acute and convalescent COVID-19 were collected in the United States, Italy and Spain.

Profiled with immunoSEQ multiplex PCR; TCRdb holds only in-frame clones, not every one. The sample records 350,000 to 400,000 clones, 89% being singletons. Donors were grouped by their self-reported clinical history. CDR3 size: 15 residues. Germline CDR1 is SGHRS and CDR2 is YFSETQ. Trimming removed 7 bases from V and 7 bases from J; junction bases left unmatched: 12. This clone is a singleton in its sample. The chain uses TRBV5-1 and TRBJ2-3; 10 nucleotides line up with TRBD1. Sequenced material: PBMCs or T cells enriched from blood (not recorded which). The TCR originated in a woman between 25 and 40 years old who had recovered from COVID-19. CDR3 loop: CASLDRDRGANTQYF. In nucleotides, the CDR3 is TGCGCCAGCCTAGACCGGGACAGGGGAGCGAATACGCAGTATTTT. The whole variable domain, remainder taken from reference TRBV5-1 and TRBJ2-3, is KAGVTQTPRYLIKTRGQQVTLSCSPISGHRSVSWYQQTPGQGLQFLFEYFSETQRNKGNFPGRFSGRQFSNSRSEMNVSTLELGDSALYLCASLDRDRGANTQYFGPGTRLTVL.